Only a few counts were recorded for the clone carrying this T cell receptor (beta chain). Its antigen is still unknown. Germline-derived CDR1 and CDR2 are SEHNR and FQNEAQ (reference sequence). V shed 6 bases and J shed 0 bases, with 22 bases lying between them. The CDR3 sequence is 18 residues long. This entry is derived from a study of blood T cells in healthy people across ages. Whole-study findings and limits: Aged donors had fewer naive CD4+ cells and lower diversity than long-lived donors. Because sorting was not performed, PBMCs prevented conclusive naive versus antigen-experienced comparison.

PCR was performed a second time for about 7 to 11 cycles using a sample-barcoded 5' primer and a J-beta primer mix. Every cDNA was tagged by a template-switch adaptor with 12 random nucleotides. Using its own MiXCR run on the 5' RACE reads, TCRdb lists one record per CDR3 protein. The sample yields about 1.7 million distinct CDR3 sequences, roughly 27% seen once. Sequenced input: blood. The rearrangement joins TRBV7-9 to TRBJ2-3; D is undetermined. The sequence was obtained from a woman in her 30s in good health. The CDR3 DNA is TGTGCCAGCAGTGGGTTTTGGCAAACGCCAACTAGCACAGATACGCAGTATTTT. Translation gives CASSGFWQTPTSTDTQYF.